This T cell receptor (beta chain) was sequenced during a study of metastatic and nonmetastatic thyroid tumors. Trimming removed 3 bases from V and 8 bases from J; junction bases left unmatched: 11. Germline V gene data show CDR1 as MRHNA and CDR2 as SNTAGT. The CDR3 length is 16 residues. Patients had received no treatment of any kind before thyroid surgery. By share, this clone counts as medium-sized. TCRdb re-analyzed the PCR reads through MiXCR. Of about 16,000 clones listed, around 24% are singletons. The chain uses TRBV6-4 and TRBJ2-1; 9 bases are shared with TRBD1. Sequenced: tumor tissue. This clonotype was obtained from a male donor with papillary thyroid cancer or a benign thyroid nodule (not recorded which). Some clones in this sample may be carry-over from other donors' samples. In DNA, the CDR3 is TGTGCCAGCAGTGAGATTCCGGGACAGGGAAAGGATGAGCAGTTCTTC. Protein product: CASSEIPGQGKDEQFF.